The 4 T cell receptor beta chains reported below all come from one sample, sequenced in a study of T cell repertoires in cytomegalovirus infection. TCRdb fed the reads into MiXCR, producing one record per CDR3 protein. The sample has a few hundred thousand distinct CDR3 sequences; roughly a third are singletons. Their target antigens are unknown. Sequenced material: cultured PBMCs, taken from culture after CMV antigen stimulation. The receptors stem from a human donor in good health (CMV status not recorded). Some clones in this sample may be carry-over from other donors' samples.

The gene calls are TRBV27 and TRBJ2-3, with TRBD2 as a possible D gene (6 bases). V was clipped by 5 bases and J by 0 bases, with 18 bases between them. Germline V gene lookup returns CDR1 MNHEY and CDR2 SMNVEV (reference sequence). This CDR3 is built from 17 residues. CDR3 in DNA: TGTGCCAGCAGTCTTAGCTGGGACTCGACTAGCACAGATACGCAGTATTTT. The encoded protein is CASSLSWDSTSTDTQYF.

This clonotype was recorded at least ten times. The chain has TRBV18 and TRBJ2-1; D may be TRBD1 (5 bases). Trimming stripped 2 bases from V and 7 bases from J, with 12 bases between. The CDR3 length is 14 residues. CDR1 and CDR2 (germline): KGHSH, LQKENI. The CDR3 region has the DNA TGTGCCAGCTCACCAATCGGCAGGGTGAATGAGCAGTTCTTC. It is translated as CASSPIGRVNEQFF.

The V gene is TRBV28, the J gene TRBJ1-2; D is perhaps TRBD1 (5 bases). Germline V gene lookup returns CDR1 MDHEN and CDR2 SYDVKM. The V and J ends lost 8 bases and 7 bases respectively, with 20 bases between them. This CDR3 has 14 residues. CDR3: CASRRSAGSGGYTF. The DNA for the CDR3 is TGTGCCAGCCGTAGGTCGGCAGGGTCTGGTGGCTACACCTTC.

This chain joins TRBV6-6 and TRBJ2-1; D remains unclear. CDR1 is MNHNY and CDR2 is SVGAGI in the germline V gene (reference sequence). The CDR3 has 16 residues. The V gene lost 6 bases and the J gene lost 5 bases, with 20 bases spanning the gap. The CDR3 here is CASRTIRVPIHNEQFF. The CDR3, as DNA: TGTGCCAGCAGGACCATACGTGTTCCCATACACAATGAGCAGTTCTTC.